This entry describes one TCR beta chain. The sample is drawn from a study of blood T cell repertoires in COVID-19. Background on the study: In each case, the material was cDNA or gDNA derived from T cells, B-cell-depleted T cells, or PBMCs.

The table came from immunoSEQ multiplex PCR; TCRdb's copy has only in-frame clones and leaves some out. Of about 200,000 clones in the sample, around four fifths are singletons; the top ten hold around 0.93%. Trimming cost V 0 bases and J 2 bases, with 10 bases left between them. The CDR3 is 15 amino acids. Germline loops: CDR1 ENHRY, CDR2 SYGVKD. V usage is TRBV10-3 and J usage is TRBJ1-2; TRBD1 might be the D (5 bases). The sequenced sample was peripheral blood. This TCR derives from a man aged 55 to 70 with COVID-19, enrolled during active disease. The CDR3 DNA follows: TGTGCCATCAGTGAGTCGGGTCAGGGCAACTATGGCTACACCTTC. Protein sequence: CAISESGQGNYGYTF.